The subject of this entry is one T cell receptor (beta chain). This clonotype was counted a single time. The antigen it recognizes is unknown. The DNA is omitted, as the CDR3 cannot be located on it reliably, and the CDR3 follows TCRdb's listing. The data stem from a study of CD8+CD57+ T cells in acquired aplastic anemia (dated by TCRdb to 2017 to 2018). General notes on the study: DNA extracted from sorted CD4+ and CD8+ cells had a mean of roughly 3.4 ug, with a range of 0.2 to 27.4 ug. Mean read counts for healthy donor samples were about 10 million for CD4+ cells and 11.0 million for CD8+ cells. What the study reported, not specific to this receptor: Although 25 to 30 CD8+ CDR3 sequences were shared by patients and controls, these sequences appeared highly expressed in patients and within the immunodominant clones of patients. Between patients and healthy controls, no significant difference in CD8+ Simpson's diversity was found (P=0.060).

The CDR3, from cysteine to phenylalanine, totals 18 residues. From the germline V gene (reference sequence), CDR1 is DFQATT and CDR2 is SNEGSKA. Genomic DNA served as template for TCR beta VDJ combination and CDR3 sequence profiling. An Illumina HiSeq 2000 was the platform used for TCR repertoire sequencing. The study's processing was this. TRBV/TRBJ rearrangement plots, CDR3 size and DJ length profiles, and Simpson's diversity index were used to evaluate the repertoires. The immunodominant clone was defined as the most abundant DNA sequence in deep sequencing data. CDR3 amino acid sequences were screened for sharing across subjects and compared with published repertoires and the VDJdb database. TCRdb reprocessing: public reads trimmed at Q25 with fastp, clones called with MiXCR, in-frame beta chains kept. Rows with a matching CDR3 protein are joined into one entry that keeps the most common DNA and genes. The authors' filters were not applied to this entry. Here the sample has some 200,000 distinct CDR3 sequences; approximately 60% occur a single time. The biggest ten clones account for around 28% of the sample.

The study deep-sequenced TCR repertoires of sorted CD4+ and CD8+ blood T cells from severe aplastic anemia patients and healthy subjects. Ficoll-Paque density gradient centrifugation was used to isolate peripheral blood mononuclear cells. Before DNA was extracted, CD4+ and CD8+ T cells were sorted using either FACS or magnetic beads. The specimen sequenced was sorted CD4+, CD8+, or CD8+CD57+ T cells (not recorded which) from PBMCs. The sequence came from a human donor in good health. The rearrangement combines TRBV20-1 with TRBJ2-1; TRBD2 was called by the table and not checked on the DNA. CDR3 loop: CCASSPILTGLGYNEQFF.